The 24 T cell receptor beta chains below were found in one sample sequenced in a study of T cells in Graves' hyperthyroidism and ophthalmopathy. RNA transcripts gave rise to amplified TCR beta CDR3 regions. When the TCR CDR3 underwent first-round RT-PCR, the HTBI primer set was used. In TCRdb, the multiplex PCR reads were re-called with MiXCR into one record per CDR3 protein. The sample shows 450,000 to 650,000 distinct CDR3 sequences, roughly 15% of them seen only once. The source material was blood. These TCRs come from a woman aged 18-29 years with Graves' ophthalmopathy.

This clonotype appeared many times. The chain joins TRBV20-1 to TRBJ1-4, with 7 bases that match TRBD1. Germline CDR1 and CDR2: DFQATT and SNEGSKA (reference sequence). CDR3 length: 15 amino acids. With V trimmed by 4 bases and J by 8 bases, 13 bases remained unmatched. This chain's CDR3 is CSATRTNRGGEKLFF. CDR3 bases: TGCAGTGCTACCCGAACCAACAGGGGTGGGGAAAAACTGTTTTTT.

This clonotype has at least ten counts. V is TRBV28 and J is TRBJ2-1, with D possibly matching TRBD1 (5 bases). The CDR3 extends over 14 amino acids. Germline-derived CDR1 and CDR2 are MDHEN and SYDVKM. Deletions cut 7 bases from V and 4 bases from J, with 14 bases between. CDR3 in DNA: TGTGCCAGCAAACAGGCAGAGACATACAATGAGCAGTTCTTC. Its translation: CASKQAETYNEQFF. Filled out from reference TRBV28 and TRBJ2-1, the complete variable domain reads DVKVTQSSRYLVKRTGEKVFLECVQDMDHENMFWYRQDPGLGLRLIYFSYDVKMKEKGDIPEGYSVSREKKERFSLILESASTNQTSMYLCASKQAETYNEQFFGPGTRLTVL.

There are many counts of this clonotype. The rearrangement links TRBV2 to TRBJ2-1; D is possibly TRBD2 (6 bases). Germline assignment: CDR1 SNHLY and CDR2 FYNNEI. V lost 4 bases to trimming and J lost 1 base, with 11 bases between them. The CDR3 covers 15 residues. CDR3 loop: CASSGGGMSYNEQFF. CDR3 bases: TGTGCCAGCAGTGGTGGAGGGATGTCCTACAATGAGCAGTTCTTC.

V usage is TRBV11-2 and J usage is TRBJ2-7; D remains ambiguous. The V and J ends lost 5 bases and 3 bases respectively, with 11 bases between them. Per germline, CDR1 SGHAT and CDR2 FQNNGV. This CDR3 region has 13 residues. The CDR3 is CASSPHPYYEQYF. The CDR3 nucleotides read TGTGCCAGCAGCCCCCACCCCTACTACGAGCAGTACTTC.

The table lists this clonotype with many counts. The genes are TRBV12-3 or TRBV12-4 and TRBJ2-1; D might be TRBD1 or TRBD2, each matching 5 bases. The CDR3 has 15 residues. V dropped 6 bases and J dropped 7 bases, with 19 bases sitting between them. DNA for the CDR3: TGTGCCAGCAGGCTACCGGGACCAGAGTCAAATGAGCAGTTCTTC. This codes for CASRLPGPESNEQFF.

At least ten counts were recorded for this clonotype. V usage is TRBV28 and J usage is TRBJ1-4; 7 nucleotides align to TRBD1. Trimming at V came to 6 bases and at J to 7 bases, leaving 8 bases not matched to a gene. The CDR3 is 14 residues long. Germline CDR1 and CDR2: MDHEN and SYDVKM. The CDR3 sequence: CASSQGGLREKLFF. CDR3 sequence (DNA): TGTGCCAGCAGCCAGGGGGGACTGCGTGAAAAACTGTTTTTT.

The chain recombines TRBV5-1 with TRBJ1-3; perhaps TRBD1 as D (6 bases). The length of the CDR3 is 16 residues. Trimming pared 4 bases from V and 4 bases from J, leaving 18 bases between. Germline lookup yields CDR1 SGHRS and CDR2 YFSETQ. In nucleotides, the CDR3 is TGCGCCAGCAGCCTCACTTCCGGGACAAGGGGAAACACCATATATTTT. Translation: CASSLTSGTRGNTIYF.

This clonotype has only a few counts. This sequence joins TRBV20-1 and TRBJ2-1; 9 nucleotides agree with TRBD2. Germline loops: CDR1 DFQATT, CDR2 SNEGSKA (reference sequence). The CDR3 has 17 residues. J gave up 4 bases and V 1 base, and 11 bases lay outside the gene matches. CDR3 in amino acids: CSARVPGAGGTYNEQFF. The DNA for the CDR3 is TGCAGTGCTAGAGTCCCCGGAGCGGGGGGAACATACAATGAGCAGTTCTTC.

Many counts were recorded for this clonotype. The chain couples TRBV6-1 to TRBJ1-1, with a tentative D call TRBD1 (6 bases). Germline-derived CDR1 and CDR2 are MNHNS and SASEGT. The length of the CDR3 is 15 residues. The germline V and J ends were trimmed by 6 bases and 0 bases, with 14 bases remaining between them. The CDR3 protein is CASRMGGGLNTEAFF. CDR3 DNA sequence: TGTGCCAGCAGGATGGGGGGGGGGCTGAACACTGAAGCTTTCTTT.

This clonotype turned up a few times. V is TRBV29-1 and J is TRBJ2-1; 12 nucleotides agree with TRBD2. The CDR3 is 13 amino acids. The V and J ends lost 7 bases and 8 bases, in that order; junction bases with no gene match: 6. The germline gives CDR1 SQVTM, CDR2 ANQGSEA. This CDR3 reads CSGRLAGVHEQFF. DNA of the CDR3: TGCAGCGGACGACTAGCGGGAGTACATGAGCAGTTCTTC.

This clonotype has ten or more counts. J is TRBJ1-5 and V is TRBV6-1; D is uncertain. The ends were cut back, 1 base at V and 1 base at J, with 11 bases in the middle. Germline loops: CDR1 MNHNS, CDR2 SASEGT. There are 16 residues in the CDR3. The CDR3: CASSEEGPTSNQPQHF. Written as DNA, the CDR3 is TGTGCCAGCAGTGAAGAAGGTCCGACAAGCAATCAGCCCCAGCATTTT.

In its sample, this clonotype was seen many times. The rearrangement joins TRBV28 to TRBJ2-7; 13 bases fit TRBD2. The CDR3 contains 16 residues. Germline V CDR1 and CDR2: MDHEN, SYDVKM. V shed 5 bases and J 4 bases; nucleotides not matched to a gene: 8. CDR3 amino acids: CASSPPRTSGSYEQYF. In nucleotides, the CDR3 is TGTGCCAGCAGTCCCCCGAGGACTAGCGGGAGTTACGAGCAGTACTTC.

This clonotype came up many times. CDR3: CASTENTVGSYEQYF. CDR3 sequence (DNA): TGCGCCAGCACGGAAAACACGGTGGGCTCCTACGAGCAGTACTTC. This chain uses TRBV5-1 with TRBJ2-7, with D unresolved. Germline-derived CDR1 and CDR2 are SGHRS and YFSETQ. The V end was cut by 6 bases, the J end by 0 bases, with 16 bases between. The CDR3 loop spans 15 amino acids.

In its sample, this clonotype was seen many times. The genes are TRBV20-1 and TRBJ2-1, with TRBD2 matching 7 bases. Trimming removed 0 bases from V and 7 bases from J; junction bases left unmatched: 12. The CDR3 extends over 16 amino acids. Germline V CDR1 and CDR2: DFQATT, SNEGSKA (reference sequence). The CDR3 loop is CSARDVWKAGLNEQFF. CDR3 sequence (DNA): TGCAGTGCTAGAGATGTTTGGAAAGCGGGACTAAATGAGCAGTTCTTC.

This clonotype was recorded many times. V usage is TRBV2 and J usage is TRBJ1-3; 9 bases are shared with TRBD1. The CDR3 extends over 14 amino acids. The V gene's germline CDR1 is SNHLY and CDR2 FYNNEI. V trimming: 4 bases; J trimming: 8 bases; junction bases outside the gene matches: 6. CDR3 in amino acids: CASSAGQGWDTIYF. The CDR3 region has the DNA TGTGCCAGCAGTGCGGGACAGGGATGGGACACCATATATTTT. The entire variable domain, with the rest obtained from reference TRBV2 and TRBJ1-3, is as follows: EPEVTQTPSHQVTQMGQEVILRCVPISNHLYFYWYRQILGQKVEFLVSFYNNEISEKSEIFDDQFSVERPDGSNFTLKIRSTKLEDSAMYFCASSAGQGWDTIYFGEGSWLTVV.

This clonotype was counted ten times or more. The rearrangement uses TRBV19 and TRBJ2-7; no clear D gene. The CDR3 is made up of 15 amino acids. Per the germline V gene, CDR1 is LNHDA and CDR2 is SQIVND (reference sequence). The V end was cut by 0 bases, the J end by 5 bases, with 14 bases between. The CDR3 DNA sequence: TGTGCCAGTAGTATAGAGGGAAGTAGTGGCGACGAGCAGTACTTC. This translates into CASSIEGSSGDEQYF. The whole variable domain, remainder taken from reference TRBV19 and TRBJ2-7, is DGGITQSPKYLFRKEGQNVTLSCEQNLNHDAMYWYRQDPGQGLRLIYYSQIVNDFQKGDIAEGYSVSREKKESFPLTVTSAQKNPTAFYLCASSIEGSSGDEQYFGPGTRLTVT.

There are many counts of this clonotype. This may be a read error, as it is one base from a much larger clone. This chain joins TRBV6-1 and TRBJ2-7; D uncertain. Deletions cut 3 bases from V and 3 bases from J, with 3 bases between. The CDR3 sequence is 11 residues long. Germline V gene data show CDR1 as MNHNS and CDR2 as SASEGT. The CDR3: CASSDRYEQYF. The CDR3 DNA sequence: TGTGCCAGCAGTGATCGCTACGAGCAGTACTTC.

The table lists this clonotype with a few counts. The chain combines TRBV11-2 with TRBJ1-3; 7 bases fit TRBD1. The CDR3 covers 14 residues. Germline CDR1 reads SGHAT; CDR2 reads FQNNGV. With V trimmed by 5 bases and J by 9 bases, 10 bases remained unmatched. DNA for the CDR3: TGTGCCAGCAGCGAGGGGGCCCTTCATTCCACCATATATTTT. Protein product: CASSEGALHSTIYF.

This clonotype appeared many times. CDR3 sequence: CASSLLLGVDTEAFF. Here the CDR3 DNA reads TGCGCCAGCAGCTTACTTTTGGGGGTCGACACTGAAGCTTTCTTT. This sequence joins TRBV5-1 and TRBJ1-1; D is possibly TRBD1 (5 bases). V was shortened by 2 bases and J by 3 bases, with 14 bases between the two germline ends. Germline loops: CDR1 SGHRS, CDR2 YFSETQ. This CDR3 region has 15 residues.

V usage is TRBV20-1 and J usage is TRBJ1-1; 10 nucleotides line up with TRBD1. The CDR3 sequence is 14 residues long. Germline CDR1 reads DFQATT; CDR2 reads SNEGSKA (reference sequence). The trim removed 4 bases at V and 4 bases at J, leaving 6 bases unmatched. The CDR3 is CSATGGTGVTEAFF. CDR3 nucleotides: TGCAGTGCTACCGGCGGGACAGGGGTCACTGAAGCTTTCTTT.

As for this clonotype: A clone one base away is much larger, so this may be a read error. The chain uses TRBV7-2 and TRBJ2-5, with 7 positions matching TRBD1. The CDR3 length is 14 residues. The germline CDR1 and CDR2 sequences are SGHTA and FQGNSA. The CDR3 sequence is CASSFNRGKETQCF. Written as DNA, the CDR3 is TGTGCCAGCAGCTTTAACAGGGGCAAAGAGACCCAGTGCTTC.

This clonotype was picked up one time. This chain links TRBV5-1 with TRBJ1-5; tentatively, D is TRBD1 (5 bases). Trimming left V 0 bases short and J 3 bases short, with 10 bases between. Germline lookup yields CDR1 SGHRS and CDR2 YFSETQ. The CDR3 runs to 15 residues. Written as DNA, the CDR3 is TGCGCCAGCAGCTTGGGATCAGGGCTCAATCAGCCCCAGCATTTT. Translated, it gives CASSLGSGLNQPQHF. The whole variable domain, filled in from reference TRBV5-1 and TRBJ1-5, reads KAGVTQTPRYLIKTRGQQVTLSCSPISGHRSVSWYQQTPGQGLQFLFEYFSETQRNKGNFPGRFSGRQFSNSRSEMNVSTLELGDSALYLCASSLGSGLNQPQHFGDGTRLSIL.

This clonotype was seen many times. The rearrangement joins TRBV7-9 to TRBJ2-7; D is possibly TRBD1 (6 bases). With 6 bases removed from V and 5 bases from J, the gap between germline ends came to 11 bases. This CDR3 region has 12 residues. Germline loops: CDR1 SEHNR, CDR2 FQNEAQ (reference sequence). The CDR3 loop is CASRTQGHEQYF. CDR3 bases: TGTGCCAGCAGAACACAGGGCCACGAGCAGTACTTC.

The chain carries TRBV5-1 and TRBJ2-7; 7 nucleotides line up with TRBD1. CDR1 and CDR2 from the germline V gene are SGHRS and YFSETQ. The length of the CDR3 is 14 residues. The V segment lost 4 bases and the J segment 2 bases; nucleotides outside the gene matches: 6. The CDR3: CASSPRDRPYEQYF. In DNA form, the CDR3 reads TGCGCCAGCAGCCCCCGGGACAGACCCTACGAGCAGTACTTC.